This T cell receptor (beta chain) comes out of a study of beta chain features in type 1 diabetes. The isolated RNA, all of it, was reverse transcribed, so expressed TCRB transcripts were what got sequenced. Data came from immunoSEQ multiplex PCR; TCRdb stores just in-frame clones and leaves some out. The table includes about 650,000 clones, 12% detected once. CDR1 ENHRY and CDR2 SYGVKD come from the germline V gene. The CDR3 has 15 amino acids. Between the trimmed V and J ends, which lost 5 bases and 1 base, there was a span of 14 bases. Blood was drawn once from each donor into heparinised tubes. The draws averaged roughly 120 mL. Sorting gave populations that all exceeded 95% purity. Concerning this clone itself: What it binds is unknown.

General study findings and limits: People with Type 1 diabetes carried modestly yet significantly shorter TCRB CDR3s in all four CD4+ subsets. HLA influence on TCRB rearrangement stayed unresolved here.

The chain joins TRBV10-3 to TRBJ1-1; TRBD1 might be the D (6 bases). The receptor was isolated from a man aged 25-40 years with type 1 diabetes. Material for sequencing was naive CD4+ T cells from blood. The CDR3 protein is CAISRMPGQNTEAFF. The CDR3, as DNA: TGTGCCATCAGTAGAATGCCGGGACAGAACACTGAAGCTTTCTTT.